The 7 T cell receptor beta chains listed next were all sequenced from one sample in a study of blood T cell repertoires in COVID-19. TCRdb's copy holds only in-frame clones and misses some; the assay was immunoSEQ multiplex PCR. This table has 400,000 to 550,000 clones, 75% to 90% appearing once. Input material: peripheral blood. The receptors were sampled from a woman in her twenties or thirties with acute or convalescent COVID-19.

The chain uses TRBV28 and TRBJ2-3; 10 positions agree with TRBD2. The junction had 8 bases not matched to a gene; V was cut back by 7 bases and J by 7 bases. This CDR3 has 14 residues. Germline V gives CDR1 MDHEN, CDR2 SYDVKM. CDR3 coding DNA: TGTGCCAGCACCTATAGCGGGGGGTTGAATACGCAGTATTTT. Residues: CASTYSGGLNTQYF.

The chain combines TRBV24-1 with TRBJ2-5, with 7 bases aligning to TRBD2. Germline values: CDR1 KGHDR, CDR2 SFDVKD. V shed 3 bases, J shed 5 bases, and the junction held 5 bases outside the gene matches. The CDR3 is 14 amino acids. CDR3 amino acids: CATSDAGTIETQYF. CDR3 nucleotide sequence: TGTGCCACCAGTGATGCCGGGACTATCGAGACCCAGTACTTC.

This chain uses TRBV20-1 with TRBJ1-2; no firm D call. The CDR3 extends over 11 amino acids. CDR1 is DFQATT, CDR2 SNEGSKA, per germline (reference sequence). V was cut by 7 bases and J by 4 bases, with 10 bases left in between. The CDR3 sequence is CSVFGVYGYTF. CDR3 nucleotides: TGCAGTGTTTTTGGAGTCTATGGCTACACCTTC.

This CDR3 reads CASSLGQALSGNTIYF. CDR3 nucleotides: TGCGCCAGCAGCTTGGGACAGGCACTCTCTGGAAACACCATATATTTT. The chain links TRBV5-1 to TRBJ1-3; D is perhaps TRBD1 (6 bases). Trimming removed 0 bases from V and 0 bases from J, with 10 bases in between. CDR1 is SGHRS and CDR2 is YFSETQ in the germline V gene. This CDR3 spans 16 amino acids.

The chain's CDR3 is CASSRTGTGNEQFF. The CDR3 DNA is TGTGCCAGCAGCCGGACCGGGACAGGGAATGAGCAGTTCTTC. This chain connects TRBV14 to TRBJ2-1, with 9 bases matching TRBD1. The CDR3 is 14 residues long. Unmatched junction bases numbered 5, after V lost 4 bases and J lost 7 bases. Germline-derived CDR1 and CDR2 are SGHDN and FVKESK.

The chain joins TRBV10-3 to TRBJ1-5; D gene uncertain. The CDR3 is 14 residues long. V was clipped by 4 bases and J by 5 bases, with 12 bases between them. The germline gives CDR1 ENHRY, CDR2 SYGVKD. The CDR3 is CAISASRVDQPQHF. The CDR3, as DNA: TGTGCCATCAGTGCGTCGAGGGTGGATCAGCCCCAGCATTTT.

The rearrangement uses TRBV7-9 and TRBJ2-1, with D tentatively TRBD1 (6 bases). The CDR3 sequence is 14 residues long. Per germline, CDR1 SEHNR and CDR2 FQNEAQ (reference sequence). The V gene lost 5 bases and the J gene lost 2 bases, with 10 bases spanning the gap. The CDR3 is CASSLQGPYNEQFF. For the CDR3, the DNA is TGTGCCAGCAGCCTGCAGGGGCCCTACAATGAGCAGTTCTTC.